What follows is one T cell receptor (beta chain) and its context. Assay: immunoSEQ multiplex PCR; the TCRdb copy retains only in-frame clones and omits some. Of roughly 150,000 clones listed, roughly 92% were seen once; the top ten hold 1.6%. CDR3 length: 17 residues. V dropped 0 bases and J dropped 6 bases, with 20 bases sitting between them. CDR1 and CDR2 from the germline V gene are LGHDT and YNNKEL (reference sequence). The sample originates from a study of T cell responses to AZD1222 COVID-19 vaccine. V and J are TRBV3-1 (or the pseudogene TRBV3-2) and TRBJ1-2; D possibly corresponds to TRBD1 (6 bases). This sequence was found in an adult in good health. This material consisted of peripheral blood, taken on day 0 of AZD1222 vaccination. The CDR3 DNA follows: TGTGCCAGCAGCCAAGAAATCAACAGGGTGGGGTCAGATGGCTACACCTTC. It encodes CASSQEINRVGSDGYTF.